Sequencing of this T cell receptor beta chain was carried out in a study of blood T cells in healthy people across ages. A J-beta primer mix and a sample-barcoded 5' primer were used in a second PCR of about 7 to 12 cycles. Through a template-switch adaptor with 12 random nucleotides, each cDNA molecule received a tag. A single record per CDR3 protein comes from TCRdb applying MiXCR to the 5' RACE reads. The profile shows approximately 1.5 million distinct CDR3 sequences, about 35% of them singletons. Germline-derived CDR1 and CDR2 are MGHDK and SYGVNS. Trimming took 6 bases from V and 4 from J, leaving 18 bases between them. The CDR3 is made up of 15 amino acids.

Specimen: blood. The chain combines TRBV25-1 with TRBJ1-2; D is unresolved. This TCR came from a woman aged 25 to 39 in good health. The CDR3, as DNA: TGTGCCAGCAGCCCTGTACTGGGAACCGGCTATGGCTACACCTTC. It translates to CASSPVLGTGYGYTF.